A selection of T cell receptor beta chains follows, all from one sample in a study of T cells in Graves' hyperthyroidism and ophthalmopathy. TCRdb itself ran the multiplex PCR reads through MiXCR, one entry per CDR3 protein. The repertoire consists of some 720,000 distinct CDR3 sequences, with 16% occurring once and the leading ten covering roughly 8%. Sequenced sample: blood. The receptors stem from a man aged 18 to 30 with Graves' hyperthyroidism. Both conserved end residues are part of each CDR3. The D gene is left open where the match is weak. Only part of the rows carry a size: once, few, many, or a class if the clone is expanded.

V	J	D	size	CDR3	DNA
TRBV7-2	TRBJ2-5	TRBD2	few	CASSLVGAGGRETQYF	TGTGCCAGCAGCTTAGTCGGAGCGGGGGGGCGGGAGACCCAGTACTTC
TRBV11-2	TRBJ2-7	TRBD1	NA	CASRSRSPWDRGLIYEQYF	TGTGCCAGCAGGTCCCGATCACCCTGGGACAGGGGGTTAATCTACGAGCAGTACTTC
TRBV7-8	TRBJ2-5	NA	many	CASSLQKMQETQYF	TGTGCCAGCAGCTTACAGAAGATGCAAGAGACCCAGTACTTC
TRBV18	TRBJ2-2	NA	NA	CASSPSLPSTASPGELFF	TGTGCCAGCTCACCATCCCTGCCTAGTACAGCGTCACCCGGGGAGCTGTTTTTT
TRBV30	TRBJ2-1	NA	few	CAWSGDLGEQFF	TGTGCCTGGAGCGGAGACTTGGGGGAGCAGTTCTTC
TRBV28	TRBJ2-5	NA	NA	CASWGPSIIQYQETQYF	TGTGCCAGCTGGGGGCCCTCGATAATCCAGTACCAAGAGACCCAGTACTTC
TRBV10-3	TRBJ2-7	NA	many	CAISAQGGYEQYF	TGTGCCATCAGTGCCCAGGGAGGCTACGAGCAGTACTTC
TRBV6-1	TRBJ2-1	TRBD1	NA	CATSDPDRGDWNEQFF	TGTGCCACCAGTGACCCGGACAGGGGCGACTGGAATGAGCAGTTCTTC
TRBV30	TRBJ2-7	NA	once	CAWSEGGTYEQYF	TGTGCCTGGAGCGAGGGGGGGACCTACGAGCAGTACTTC
TRBV4-1	TRBJ2-1	NA	NA	CASSQDLHNEQFF	TGCGCCAGCAGCCAAGATCTTCACAATGAGCAGTTCTTC
TRBV7-9	TRBJ1-1	TRBD1	NA	CASSLDTGDPEAFF	TGTGCCAGCAGCTTAGATACAGGGGACCCTGAAGCTTTCTTT
TRBV6-2/TRBV6-3	TRBJ2-5	TRBD1	many	CASSYQDRGLQETQYF	TGTGCCAGCAGTTATCAGGACAGGGGCCTCCAAGAGACCCAGTACTTC
TRBV28	TRBJ2-7	NA	many	CASSFPWASYEQYF	TGTGCCAGCAGTTTTCCGTGGGCGTCCTACGAGCAGTACTTC
TRBV6-1	TRBJ1-2	NA	NA	CASSEQVNYGYTF	TGTGCCAGCAGTGAACAAGTGAACTATGGCTACACCTTC
TRBV11-2	TRBJ2-3	TRBD2	many	CASSLRTRGELADTQYF	TGTGCCAGCAGCTTACGCACACGGGGGGAACTCGCAGATACGCAGTATTTT
TRBV5-5	TRBJ2-7	NA	NA	CASSVTSPYEQYF	TGTGCCAGCAGCGTCACTAGCCCCTACGAGCAGTACTTC
TRBV6-5	TRBJ2-7	NA	many	CASSYRDELLGEQYF	TGTGCCAGCAGTTACCGGGACGAACTTCTGGGCGAGCAGTACTTC
TRBV10-3	TRBJ2-1	TRBD2	few	CAISWLAGEANEQFF	TGTGCCATCAGTTGGCTAGCGGGAGAGGCAAATGAGCAGTTCTTC
TRBV6-2/TRBV6-3	TRBJ2-7	NA	NA	CASSHGTSSYEQYF	TGTGCCAGCAGCCACGGGACATCTTCCTACGAGCAGTACTTC
TRBV3-1	TRBJ2-2	NA	few	CASSLSQGAGELFF	TGTGCCAGCAGCCTCTCCCAGGGCGCCGGGGAGCTGTTTTTT
TRBV29-1	TRBJ2-7	NA	many	CSVGHLSSYEQYF	TGCAGCGTGGGACACCTGAGCTCCTACGAGCAGTACTTC
TRBV28	TRBJ2-6	NA	many	CASSFSLNSGANVLTF	TGTGCCAGCAGTTTCTCACTTAACTCTGGGGCCAACGTCCTGACTTTC
TRBV19	TRBJ2-5	NA	NA	CASSIKGTQETQYF	TGTGCCAGTAGTATAAAGGGGACCCAAGAGACCCAGTACTTC
TRBV20-1	TRBJ2-7	TRBD1	few	CSAQYGTGGYEQYF	TGCAGTGCCCAGTACGGGACAGGGGGCTACGAGCAGTACTTC
TRBV5-1	TRBJ2-7	TRBD1	many	CASRFGTGGPEQYF	TGCGCCAGCAGATTCGGGACAGGGGGCCCCGAGCAGTACTTC
TRBV29-1	TRBJ2-7	NA	NA	CSVGVKGTYEQYF	TGCAGCGTTGGCGTCAAGGGTACCTACGAGCAGTACTTC
TRBV29-1	TRBJ2-7	NA	few	CSARLLYEQYF	TGCAGCGCCCGGCTTCTGTACGAGCAGTACTTC
TRBV6-1	TRBJ1-1	TRBD1	many	CASRGRGQDGSWYTEAFF	TGTGCCAGCAGAGGAAGGGGACAGGATGGTTCTTGGTACACTGAAGCTTTCTTT
TRBV6-1	TRBJ1-5	NA	few	CASSYRLSDQPQHF	TGTGCCAGCAGTTACAGGCTTTCTGATCAGCCCCAGCATTTT
TRBV7-2	TRBJ2-1	TRBD2	few	CASSPRNGRVTWNEQFF	TGCGCCAGCAGCCCGCGGAACGGGAGGGTCACCTGGAATGAGCAGTTCTTC
TRBV5-6	TRBJ2-1	TRBD1	few	CASSWKIWTGVLYEQFF	TGTGCCAGCAGCTGGAAGATTTGGACAGGGGTGCTTTATGAGCAGTTCTTC
TRBV27	TRBJ2-7	TRBD2	many	CASSLSGSSYEQYF	TGTGCCAGCAGTCTTAGCGGGAGCTCCTACGAGCAGTACTTC
TRBV10-3	TRBJ2-1	TRBD1	few	CAIRDRAYNEQFF	TGTGCCATCCGGGACAGGGCCTACAATGAGCAGTTCTTC
TRBV3-1	TRBJ2-7	NA	many	CASRQGVRDEQYF	TGTGCCAGCAGACAAGGGGTGCGCGACGAGCAGTACTTC
TRBV29-1	TRBJ2-5	TRBD2	few	CSVESRGRAVETQYF	TGCAGCGTTGAGTCCCGCGGGAGGGCCGTCGAGACCCAGTACTTC
TRBV4-3	TRBJ2-4	TRBD2	NA	CVSSQAVAGVGKNIQYF	TGCGTCAGCAGCCAAGCCGTAGCGGGAGTTGGCAAAAACATTCAGTACTTC